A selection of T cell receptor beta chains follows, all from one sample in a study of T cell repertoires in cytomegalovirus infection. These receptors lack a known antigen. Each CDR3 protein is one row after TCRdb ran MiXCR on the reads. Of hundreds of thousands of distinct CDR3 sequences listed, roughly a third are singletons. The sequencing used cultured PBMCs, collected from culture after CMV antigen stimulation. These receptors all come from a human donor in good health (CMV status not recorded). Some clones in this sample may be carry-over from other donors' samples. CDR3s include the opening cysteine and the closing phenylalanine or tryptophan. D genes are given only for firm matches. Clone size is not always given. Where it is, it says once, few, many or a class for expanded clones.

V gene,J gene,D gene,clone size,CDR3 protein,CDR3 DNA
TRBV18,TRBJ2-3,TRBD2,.,CASSRTSGRAPPDTQYF,TGTGCCAGCTCACGGACTAGCGGGAGGGCCCCCCCAGATACGCAGTATTTT
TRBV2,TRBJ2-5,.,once,CASKSRTRAGTQYF,TGTGCCAGTAAGAGCAGGACACGCGCTGGGACCCAGTACTTC
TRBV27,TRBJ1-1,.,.,CASSLNPGRNTEAFF,TGTGCCAGCAGTTTAAACCCGGGCAGAAACACTGAAGCTTTCTTT
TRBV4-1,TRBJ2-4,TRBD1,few,CASSHLRTGFGSKNIQYF,TGCGCCAGCAGCCATTTAAGGACAGGGTTTGGGTCCAAAAACATTCAGTACTTC
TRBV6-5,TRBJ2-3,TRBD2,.,CASSSSPTSGPTDTQYF,TGTGCCAGCAGTTCCTCCCCGACTAGCGGCCCCACAGATACGCAGTATTTT
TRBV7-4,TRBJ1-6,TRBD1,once,CASSLVGGQLYNSPLHF,TGTGCCAGCAGCCTAGTGGGGGGACAGCTCTATAATTCACCCCTCCACTTT
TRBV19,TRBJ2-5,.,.,CASTPSLGGRETQYF,TGTGCCAGTACCCCATCCCTCGGGGGCAGAGAGACCCAGTACTTC
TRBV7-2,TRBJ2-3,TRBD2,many,CASSRRRTSGRADDRTDTQYF,TGTGCCAGCAGCCGTCGACGGACTAGCGGGAGGGCTGATGATAGAACAGATACGCAGTATTTT
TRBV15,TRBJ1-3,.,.,CATSTRTSGNTIYF,TGTGCCACCAGCACGAGGACAAGCGGAAACACCATATATTTT
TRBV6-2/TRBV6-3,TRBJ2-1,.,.,CASRHYTLLSRDEQFF,TGTGCCAGCAGGCACTACACGCTCCTTAGTCGTGATGAGCAGTTCTTC
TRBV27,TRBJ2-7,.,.,CASSTQGRTSYEQYF,TGTGCCAGCAGTACCCAGGGGCGGACCTCCTACGAGCAGTACTTC
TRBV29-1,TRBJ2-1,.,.,CSVLTTYDEQFF,TGCAGCGTTCTGACTACGTACGATGAGCAGTTCTTC
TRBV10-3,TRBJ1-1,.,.,CAISESNFGLRSTEAFF,TGTGCCATCAGTGAGTCGAATTTCGGGCTCAGGTCCACTGAAGCTTTCTTT
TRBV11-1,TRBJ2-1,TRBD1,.,CASSHGTGYNEQFF,TGTGCCAGCAGCCACGGGACAGGCTACAATGAGCAGTTCTTC
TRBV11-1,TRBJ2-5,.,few,CASSHNGQRGEKTQYF,TGTGCCAGCAGCCACAACGGACAGAGGGGCGAGAAGACCCAGTACTTC
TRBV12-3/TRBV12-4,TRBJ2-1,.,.,CASSPKSPGSNNEQFF,TGTGCCAGCAGCCCAAAATCCCCGGGAAGTAACAATGAGCAGTTCTTC
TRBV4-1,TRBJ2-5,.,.,CASSRLLGETQYF,TGCGCCAGCAGCCGCCTTTTGGGGGAGACCCAGTACTTC
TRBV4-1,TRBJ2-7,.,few,CASSQTMGRNDEQYF,TGCGCCAGCAGCCAAACGATGGGACGGAACGACGAGCAGTACTTC
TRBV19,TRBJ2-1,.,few,CASSMGNLAPYNEQFF,TGTGCCAGTAGTATGGGAAATCTCGCCCCCTACAATGAGCAGTTCTTC
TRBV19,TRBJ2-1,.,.,CASSIDLGTGRGEQFF,TGTGCCAGTAGTATAGATCTTGGGACTGGCCGAGGGGAGCAGTTCTTC
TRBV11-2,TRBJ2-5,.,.,CASSGLPQGLSVTQYF,TGTGCCAGCAGCGGCTTACCTCAGGGATTATCAGTGACCCAGTACTTC
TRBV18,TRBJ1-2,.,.,CASSMTATKDYGYTF,TGTGCCAGCTCAATGACAGCTACGAAGGACTATGGCTACACCTTC
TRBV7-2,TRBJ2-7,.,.,CASSFVRNSYEQYF,TGTGCCAGCAGCTTTGTACGGAACTCCTACGAGCAGTACTTC
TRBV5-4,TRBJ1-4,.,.,CASSLHGNEKLFF,TGTGCCAGCAGCTTGCACGGGAATGAAAAACTGTTTTTT
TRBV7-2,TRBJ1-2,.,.,CASSLDVRQLEYTF,TGTGCCAGCAGCTTAGATGTCAGACAACTGGAGTACACCTTC
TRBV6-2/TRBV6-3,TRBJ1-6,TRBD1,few,CASNRGQGSPLHF,TGTGCCAGCAACAGGGGGCAAGGGTCACCCCTCCACTTT
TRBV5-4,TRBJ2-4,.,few,CASSNRLAKNIQYF,TGTGCCAGCAGCAACCGGCTAGCCAAAAACATTCAGTACTTC
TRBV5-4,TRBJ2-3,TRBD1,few,CASSVGQADTDTQYF,TGTGCCAGCAGCGTCGGACAGGCGGACACAGATACGCAGTATTTT
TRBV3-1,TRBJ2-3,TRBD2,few,CASSRTGTSGRGSDTQYF,TGTGCCAGCAGCCGAACCGGGACTAGCGGGAGAGGTTCAGATACGCAGTATTTT
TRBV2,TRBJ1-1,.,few,CASSWGDRNTEAFF,TGTGCCAGCAGTTGGGGAGACAGGAACACTGAAGCTTTCTTT
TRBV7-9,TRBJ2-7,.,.,CASSLKEEQYF,TGTGCCAGCAGCTTAAAGGAAGAGCAGTACTTC
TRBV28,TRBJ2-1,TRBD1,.,CASTPRDRTNEQFF,TGTGCCAGCACTCCTAGGGACAGAACTAATGAGCAGTTCTTC
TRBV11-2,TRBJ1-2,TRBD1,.,CASSFIRGDYGYTF,TGTGCCAGCAGCTTCATCAGGGGGGACTATGGCTACACCTTC
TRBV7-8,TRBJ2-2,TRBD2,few,CASSQSGRRAGELFF,TGTGCCAGCAGCCAAAGCGGGAGGAGGGCCGGGGAGCTGTTTTTT
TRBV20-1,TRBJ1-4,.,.,CSASRGKNEKLFF,TGCAGTGCTAGTAGAGGGAAGAATGAAAAACTGTTTTTT
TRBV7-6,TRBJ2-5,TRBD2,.,CASSVGLAAETQYF,TGTGCCAGCAGCGTGGGACTAGCTGCAGAGACCCAGTACTTC
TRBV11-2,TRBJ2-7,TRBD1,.,CASSLVPGQGWKQYF,TGTGCCAGCAGCCTCGTCCCGGGACAGGGATGGAAGCAGTACTTC
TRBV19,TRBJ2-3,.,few,CASSQGRLTDTQYF,TGTGCCAGTAGCCAGGGGAGGCTCACAGATACGCAGTATTTT
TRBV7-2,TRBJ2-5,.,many,CASSLEQGRETQYF,TGTGCCAGCAGCTTAGAACAGGGCAGAGAGACCCAGTACTTC
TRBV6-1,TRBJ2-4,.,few,CASRGAAKNIQYF,TGTGCCAGCAGGGGGGCAGCCAAAAACATTCAGTACTTC
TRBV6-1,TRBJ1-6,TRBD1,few,CASTSRDRGNSPLHF,TGTGCCAGCACCTCCCGGGACAGGGGTAATTCACCCCTCCACTTT
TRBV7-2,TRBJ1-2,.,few,CASSLWGMGEGGYTF,TGTGCCAGCAGCTTGTGGGGGATGGGGGAGGGGGGCTACACCTTC
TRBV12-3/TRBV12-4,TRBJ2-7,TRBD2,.,CASSSDWGGTYEQYF,TGTGCCAGCAGTTCCGATTGGGGGGGTACCTACGAGCAGTACTTC
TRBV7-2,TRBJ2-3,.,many,CASSFVPPEDTQYF,TGTGCCAGCAGCTTTGTCCCACCCGAGGATACGCAGTATTTT
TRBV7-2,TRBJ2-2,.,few,CASSSRGSDKGELFF,TGTGCCAGCAGCTCGAGGGGTAGCGACAAGGGGGAGCTGTTTTTT
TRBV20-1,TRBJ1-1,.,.,CSAGGWNTEAFF,TGCAGTGCCGGGGGCTGGAACACTGAAGCTTTCTTT
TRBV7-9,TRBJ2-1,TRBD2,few,CASSLLRGGRNEQFF,TGTGCCAGCAGCTTACTACGGGGGGGCCGGAATGAGCAGTTCTTC
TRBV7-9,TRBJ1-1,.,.,CASTSQGSEAFF,TGTGCCAGCACTTCCCAGGGCTCTGAAGCTTTCTTT
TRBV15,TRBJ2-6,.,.,CATSRVDSGANVLTF,TGTGCCACCAGCAGAGTCGACTCTGGGGCCAACGTCCTGACTTTC